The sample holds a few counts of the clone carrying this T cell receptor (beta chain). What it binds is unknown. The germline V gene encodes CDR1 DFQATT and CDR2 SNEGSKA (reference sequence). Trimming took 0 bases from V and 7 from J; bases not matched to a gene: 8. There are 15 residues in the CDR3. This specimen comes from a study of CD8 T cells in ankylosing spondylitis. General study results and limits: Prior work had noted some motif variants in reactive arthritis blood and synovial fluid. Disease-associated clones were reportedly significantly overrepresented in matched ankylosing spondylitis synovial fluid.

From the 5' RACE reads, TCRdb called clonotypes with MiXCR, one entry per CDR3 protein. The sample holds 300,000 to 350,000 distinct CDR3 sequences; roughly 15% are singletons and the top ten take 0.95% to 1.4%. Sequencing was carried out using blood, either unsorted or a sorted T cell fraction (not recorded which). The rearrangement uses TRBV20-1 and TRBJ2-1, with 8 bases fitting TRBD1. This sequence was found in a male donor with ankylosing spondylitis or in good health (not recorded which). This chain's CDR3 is CSARDIGTGGNEQFF. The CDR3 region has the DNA TGCAGTGCTAGAGACATTGGGACAGGTGGAAATGAGCAGTTCTTC.